This entry features one T cell receptor beta chain sequence. Its antigen is currently unknown. Sampling consisted of one heparinised blood draw per donor, averaging around 120 mL. Markers CD45RO/CCR7/CD25/CD127/CD95/CD27 served to sort CD4+ naive, central memory, regulatory and stem cell-like memory cells. These data belong to a study of beta chain features in type 1 diabetes. Study-wide background: There was similarity between patients and healthy donors in age, gender and cell yields. Points from the study as a whole: The study found moderately but significantly shorter TCRB CDR3s in all four CD4+ subsets of Type 1 diabetes patients.

All of the isolated RNA was reverse transcribed, so expressed TCRB transcripts were sequenced. The table came from immunoSEQ multiplex PCR; TCRdb's copy has only in-frame clones and leaves some out. The repertoire has a few hundred thousand clones, under 20% of them found once; the top ten carry less than 0.09%. The CDR3 is made up of 17 amino acids. Sequencing was performed on naive CD4+ T cells from blood. V is TRBV21-1 and J is TRBJ2-6; the table's TRBD1 call for D was not verified on the DNA. TRBV21-1 is annotated as a pseudogene. The sequence was collected from a young man with type 1 diabetes. The CDR3 reads CAPQQVDLISGANVLTF. In DNA form, the CDR3 reads TGTGCCCCTCAACAGGTGGACCTCATATCTGGGGCCAACGTCCTGACTTTC.